These 9 T cell receptor beta chains were all obtained from the same sample, sequenced in a study of T-cell reconstitution after alpha-beta-depleted transplantation in children. Unique molecular identifiers tagged the TCRbeta library. TCRdb reanalysed the PCR reads using MiXCR and keeps one entry per CDR3 protein. The sample holds about 360,000 distinct CDR3 sequences, approximately 12% seen once. The material sequenced was PBMCs, taken from the stem cell graft. The receptors were sampled from a human donor who donated a stem cell graft to a child with Fanconi anemia.

This clonotype has ten or more counts. This chain links TRBV4-3 with TRBJ2-7; weak D call: TRBD1 (6 bases). This CDR3 has 14 amino acids. CDR1 is LGHNA, CDR2 YSLEER, per germline. V lost 0 bases to trimming and J lost 6 bases, with 12 bases between them. The CDR3 region has the DNA TGCGCCAGCAGCCAAGATAACAGGGCCCTCGAGCAGTACTTC. Amino acid sequence: CASSQDNRALEQYF.

This clonotype was observed a handful of times. The rearrangement links TRBV6-2 or TRBV6-3 to TRBJ2-7, with 7 bases that match TRBD1. The CDR3 loop spans 15 amino acids. Germline CDR1 reads MNHEY; CDR2 reads SVGEGT. V lost 4 bases, J lost 1 base, and 7 bases stayed unmatched. This chain's CDR3 is CASSSYRGPSYEQYF. CDR3 nucleotides: TGTGCCAGCAGTTCCTACAGGGGCCCATCCTACGAGCAGTACTTC.

The genes are TRBV29-1 and TRBJ2-1, with D possibly matching TRBD1 (5 bases). Germline V lookup: CDR1 SQVTM, CDR2 ANQGSEA. V lost 6 bases and J lost 9, with 21 bases in between. The CDR3 runs to 14 residues. The CDR3 region is CSVVETENFIEQFF. The CDR3 nucleotides are TGCAGCGTCGTGGAGACAGAGAACTTCATTGAGCAGTTCTTC.

This clonotype was counted at least ten times. This chain uses TRBV29-1 with TRBJ2-3; TRBD1 matches at 12 bases. The length of the CDR3 is 14 residues. V gave up 4 bases and J gave up 5 bases; unmatched junction bases: 4. The germline CDR1 and CDR2 sequences are SQVTM and ANQGSEA. CDR3 sequence reads: CSVGWDRGRDTQYF. As DNA, the CDR3 is TGCAGCGTTGGCTGGGACAGGGGGCGAGATACGCAGTATTTT.

This clonotype was found many times. The chain employs TRBV7-9 and TRBJ2-1, with D possibly matching TRBD2 (5 bases). Germline V lookup: CDR1 SEHNR, CDR2 FQNEAQ (reference sequence). The V end was cut by 5 bases, the J end by 7 bases, with 9 bases between. CDR3 length equals 12 residues. CDR3 nucleotides: TGTGCCAGCAGCGTCCCGGGAAATGAGCAGTTCTTC. Translated: CASSVPGNEQFF.

The chain employs TRBV5-5 and TRBJ2-2, with D unresolved. V was trimmed by 1 base and J by 8 bases, leaving 12 bases between them. The CDR3 contains 14 residues. The V gene's germline CDR1 is SGHKS and CDR2 YYEKEE (reference sequence). DNA for the CDR3: TGTGCCAGCAGCTTGATGTTCCCCGATGGGGAGCTGTTTTTT. It specifies CASSLMFPDGELFF.

The chain joins TRBV7-2 to TRBJ1-5, with 7 bases identical to TRBD1. The CDR3 consists of 16 residues. Trimming cost V 7 bases and J 5 bases; bases outside gene matches: 14. Germline loops: CDR1 SGHTA, CDR2 FQGNSA. The CDR3 nucleotides are TGTGCCAGCACCCTGGTAGGGGGCGTCGGATATCAGCCCCAGCATTTT. As protein: CASTLVGGVGYQPQHF. Filled out from reference TRBV7-2 and TRBJ1-5, the complete variable domain reads GAGVSQSPSNKVTEKGKDVELRCDPISGHTALYWYRQSLGQGLEFLIYFQGNSAPDKSGLPSDRFSAERTGGSVSTLTIQRTQQEDSAVYLCASTLVGGVGYQPQHFGDGTRLSIL.

This chain links TRBV11-3 with TRBJ2-2; 11 bases agree with TRBD2. V was pared by 4 bases and J by 1 base, with 5 bases of the junction left unmatched. Germline V CDR1 and CDR2: SGHNT, YENEEA. The CDR3 runs 17 residues. In DNA, the CDR3 is TGTGCCAGCAGCTCCGGGACTAGCGGACGGAACACCGGGGAGCTGTTTTTT. It yields the protein CASSSGTSGRNTGELFF.

The sample holds many counts of this clonotype. The V gene is TRBV20-1, the J gene TRBJ1-1; no clear D gene. The germline V and J ends were trimmed by 3 bases and 6 bases, with 8 bases remaining between them. CDR1 is DFQATT and CDR2 is SNEGSKA in the germline V gene (reference sequence). The CDR3 contains 11 residues. CDR3 nucleotides: TGCAGTGCTAGTCTGGGTTCTGAAGCTTTCTTT. This encodes CSASLGSEAFF.